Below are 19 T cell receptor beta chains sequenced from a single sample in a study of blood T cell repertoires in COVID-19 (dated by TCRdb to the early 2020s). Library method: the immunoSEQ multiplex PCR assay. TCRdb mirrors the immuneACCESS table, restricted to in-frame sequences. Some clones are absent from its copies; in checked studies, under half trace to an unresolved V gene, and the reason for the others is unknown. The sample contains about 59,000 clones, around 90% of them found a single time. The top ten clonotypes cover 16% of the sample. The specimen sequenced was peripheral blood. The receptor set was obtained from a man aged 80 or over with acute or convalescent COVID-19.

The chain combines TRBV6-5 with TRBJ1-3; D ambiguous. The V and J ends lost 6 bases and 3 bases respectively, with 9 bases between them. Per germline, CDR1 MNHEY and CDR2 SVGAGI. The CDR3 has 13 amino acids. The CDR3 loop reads CASRREFGNTIYF. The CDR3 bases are TGTGCCAGCAGGCGGGAGTTTGGAAACACCATATATTTT.

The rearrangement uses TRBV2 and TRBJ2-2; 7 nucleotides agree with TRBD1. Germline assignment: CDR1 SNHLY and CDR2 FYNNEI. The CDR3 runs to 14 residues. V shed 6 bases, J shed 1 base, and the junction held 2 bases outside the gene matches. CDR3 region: CASSRTGNTGELFF. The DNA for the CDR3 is TGTGCCAGCAGCAGGACAGGGAACACCGGGGAGCTGTTTTTT.

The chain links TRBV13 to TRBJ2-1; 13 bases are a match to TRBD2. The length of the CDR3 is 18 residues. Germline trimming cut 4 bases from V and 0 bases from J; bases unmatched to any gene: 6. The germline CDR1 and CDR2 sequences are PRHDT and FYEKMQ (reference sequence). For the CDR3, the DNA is TGTGCCAGCAGCTCGGGACTAGCGGGGTTTAGCTCCTACAATGAGCAGTTCTTC. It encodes CASSSGLAGFSSYNEQFF.

In nucleotides, the CDR3 is TGTGCCAGCAGCTTAAGTGGAGGGTCGAACACCGGGGAGCTGTTTTTT. Amino acids: CASSLSGGSNTGELFF. The chain couples TRBV7-3 to TRBJ2-2; TRBD2 might be the D (6 bases). The CDR3 has 16 residues. V lost 1 base and J lost 0, with 9 bases in between. Germline values: CDR1 SGHTA, CDR2 FQGTGA.

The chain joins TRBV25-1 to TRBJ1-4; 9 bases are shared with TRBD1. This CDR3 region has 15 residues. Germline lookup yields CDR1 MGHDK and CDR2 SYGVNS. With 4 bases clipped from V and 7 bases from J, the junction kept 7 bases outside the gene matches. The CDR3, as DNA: TGTGCCAGCAGTGTAGGACAGGGGAGGACTGAAAAACTGTTTTTT. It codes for CASSVGQGRTEKLFF.

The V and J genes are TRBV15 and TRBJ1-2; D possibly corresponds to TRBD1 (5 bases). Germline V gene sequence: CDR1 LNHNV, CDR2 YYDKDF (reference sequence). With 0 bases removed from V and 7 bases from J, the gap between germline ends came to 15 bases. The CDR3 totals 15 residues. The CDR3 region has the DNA TGTGCCACCAGCAGAGATGTAGGGGCGGCCTTTGGCTACACCTTC. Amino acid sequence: CATSRDVGAAFGYTF.

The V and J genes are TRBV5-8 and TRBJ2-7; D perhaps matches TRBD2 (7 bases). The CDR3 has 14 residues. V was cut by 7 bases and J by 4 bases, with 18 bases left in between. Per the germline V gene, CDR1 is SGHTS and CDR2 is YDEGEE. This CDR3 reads CASPRRGGRYEQYF. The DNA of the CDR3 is TGTGCCAGCCCTAGGAGGGGGGGTCGGTACGAGCAGTACTTC.

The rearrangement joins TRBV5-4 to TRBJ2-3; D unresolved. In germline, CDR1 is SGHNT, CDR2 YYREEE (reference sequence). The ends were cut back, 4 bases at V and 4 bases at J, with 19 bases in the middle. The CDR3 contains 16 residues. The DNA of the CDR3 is TGTGCCAGCAGCGCCACCCTGGGCGTTGGTGCAGATACGCAGTATTTT. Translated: CASSATLGVGADTQYF.

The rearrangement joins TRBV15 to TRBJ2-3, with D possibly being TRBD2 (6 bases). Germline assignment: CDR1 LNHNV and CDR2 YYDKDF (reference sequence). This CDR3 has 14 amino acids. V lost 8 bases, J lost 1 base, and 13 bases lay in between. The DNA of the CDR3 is TGTGCCACCGCGGCGGGGCACCGCACAGATACGCAGTATTTT. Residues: CATAAGHRTDTQYF. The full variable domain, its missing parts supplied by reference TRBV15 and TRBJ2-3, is DAMVIQNPRYQVTQFGKPVTLSCSQTLNHNVMYWYQQKSSQAPKLLFHYYDKDFNNEADTPDNFQSRRPNTSFCFLDIRSPGLGDTAMYLCATAAGHRTDTQYFGPGTRLTVL.

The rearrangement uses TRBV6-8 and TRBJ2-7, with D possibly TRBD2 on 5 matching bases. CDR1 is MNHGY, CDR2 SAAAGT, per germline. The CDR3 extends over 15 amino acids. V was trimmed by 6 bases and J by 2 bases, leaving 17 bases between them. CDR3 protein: CASSKGVLNPYEQYF. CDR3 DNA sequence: TGTGCCAGCAGCAAGGGAGTCTTGAATCCCTACGAGCAGTACTTC.

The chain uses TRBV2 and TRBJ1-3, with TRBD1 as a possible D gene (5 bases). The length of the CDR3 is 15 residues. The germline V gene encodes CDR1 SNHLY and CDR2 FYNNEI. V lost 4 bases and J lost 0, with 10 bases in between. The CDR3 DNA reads TGTGCCAGCAGTGCTCAGGGCCTCTCTGGAAACACCATATATTTT. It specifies CASSAQGLSGNTIYF.

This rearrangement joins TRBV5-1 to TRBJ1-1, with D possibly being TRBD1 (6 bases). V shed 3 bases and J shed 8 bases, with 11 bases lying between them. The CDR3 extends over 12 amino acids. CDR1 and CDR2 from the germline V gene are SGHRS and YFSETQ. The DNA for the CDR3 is TGCGCCAGCAGCTCCACAGGGCGCGAAGCTTTCTTT. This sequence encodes CASSSTGREAFF. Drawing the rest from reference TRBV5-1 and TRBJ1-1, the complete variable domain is KAGVTQTPRYLIKTRGQQVTLSCSPISGHRSVSWYQQTPGQGLQFLFEYFSETQRNKGNFPGRFSGRQFSNSRSEMNVSTLELGDSALYLCASSSTGREAFFGQGTRLTVV.

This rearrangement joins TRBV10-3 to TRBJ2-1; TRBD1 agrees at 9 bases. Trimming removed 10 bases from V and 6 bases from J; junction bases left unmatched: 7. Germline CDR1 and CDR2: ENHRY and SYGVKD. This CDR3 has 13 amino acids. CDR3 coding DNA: TGTGCCACCCACACAGGGGGCCGCAATGAGCAGTTCTTC. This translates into CATHTGGRNEQFF.

CDR3 DNA: TGTGCCAGCTCACCCCGGACAGGGTACCAAGAGACCCAGTACTTC. Amino acid sequence: CASSPRTGYQETQYF. V gene TRBV18 combines with J gene TRBJ2-5; TRBD1 agrees at 8 bases. CDR1 is KGHSH and CDR2 is LQKENI in the germline V gene. The CDR3 is made up of 15 amino acids. Trimming cost V 3 bases and J 0 bases; bases outside gene matches: 3.

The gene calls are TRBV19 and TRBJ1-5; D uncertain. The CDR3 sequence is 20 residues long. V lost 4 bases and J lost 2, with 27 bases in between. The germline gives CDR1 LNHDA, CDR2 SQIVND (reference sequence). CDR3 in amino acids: CASSNDPSVQPRGGNQPQHF. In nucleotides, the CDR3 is TGTGCCAGTAGTAATGATCCATCTGTCCAACCCCGGGGTGGCAATCAGCCCCAGCATTTT.

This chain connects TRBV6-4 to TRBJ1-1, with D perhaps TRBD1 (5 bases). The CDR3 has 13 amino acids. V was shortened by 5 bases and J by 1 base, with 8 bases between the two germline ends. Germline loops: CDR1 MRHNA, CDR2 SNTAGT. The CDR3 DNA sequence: TGTGCCAGCAGTAGTCAGGGGAACACTGAAGCTTTCTTT. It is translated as CASSSQGNTEAFF.

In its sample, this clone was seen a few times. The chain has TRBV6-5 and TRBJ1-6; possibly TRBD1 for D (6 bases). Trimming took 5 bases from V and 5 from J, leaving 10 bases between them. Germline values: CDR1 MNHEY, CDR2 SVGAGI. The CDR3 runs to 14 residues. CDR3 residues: CASSRTENNSPLHF. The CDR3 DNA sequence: TGTGCCAGCAGTCGGACAGAAAATAATTCACCCCTCCACTTT.

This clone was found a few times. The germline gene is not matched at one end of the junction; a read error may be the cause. The CDR3 protein is CASSVSSDRGQF. The DNA for the CDR3 is TGCGCCAGCAGTGTGTCGTCGGACAGGGGCCAGTTC. The chain employs TRBV10-2 and TRBJ1-2, with TRBD1 matching over 9 bases. Per germline, CDR1 WSHSY and CDR2 SAAADI. The CDR3 loop spans 12 amino acids.

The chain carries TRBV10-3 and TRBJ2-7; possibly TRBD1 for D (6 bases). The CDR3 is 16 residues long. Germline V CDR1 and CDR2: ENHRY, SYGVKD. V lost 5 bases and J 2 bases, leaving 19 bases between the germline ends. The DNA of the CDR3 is TGTGCCATCAGTCGACAGGTAGTATTTTTGGCCTACGAGCAGTACTTC. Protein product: CAISRQVVFLAYEQYF.